Listed below are T cell receptor beta chains from one sample, sequenced in a study of blood T cell repertoires in COVID-19. Assay used: immunoSEQ multiplex PCR; TCRdb lists only in-frame clones, some missing. The sample includes roughly 250,000 clones, roughly 82% seen only once; the top ten take about 2.1%. The sample consisted of PBMCs or T cells enriched from blood (not recorded which). These receptor sequences come from a woman in her fifties or sixties who had recovered from COVID-19. Each CDR3 is given with its conserved first and last residue. D genes are given only for firm matches. Only part of the rows carry a size: once, few, many, or a class if the clone is expanded.

d_gene: TRBD1; j_gene: TRBJ1-3; v_gene: TRBV10-2; abundance: -; CDR3nt: TGCGCCAGCAGATCGGGACAGCTTAAAGACTCTGGAAACACCATATATTTT; CDR3aa: CASRSGQLKDSGNTIYF
d_gene: -; j_gene: TRBJ1-1; v_gene: TRBV7-6; abundance: -; CDR3nt: TGTGCCAGCAGCTCATTGAGCCCAGGGGAGCTGAACACTGAAGCTTTCTTT; CDR3aa: CASSSLSPGELNTEAFF
d_gene: -; j_gene: TRBJ1-2; v_gene: TRBV7-9; abundance: -; CDR3nt: TGTGCCAGCGCCCCGGGGGGACGGGGCTACACCTTC; CDR3aa: CASAPGGRGYTF
d_gene: TRBD2; j_gene: TRBJ2-3; v_gene: TRBV19; abundance: -; CDR3nt: TGTGCCAGTAGTAAGGCTAGCGGGAGTTTAACAGATACGCAGTATTTT; CDR3aa: CASSKASGSLTDTQYF
d_gene: TRBD1; j_gene: TRBJ1-6; v_gene: TRBV6-5; abundance: -; CDR3nt: TGTGCCAGCAGTCACACAGGGGGCACAAATTCACCCCTCCACTTT; CDR3aa: CASSHTGGTNSPLHF
d_gene: TRBD2; j_gene: TRBJ2-3; v_gene: TRBV7-2; abundance: -; CDR3nt: TGTGCCAGCAGCTTAGTTCCCCTAGCGGGAGGAAAATTCACAGATACGCAGTATTTT; CDR3aa: CASSLVPLAGGKFTDTQYF
d_gene: -; j_gene: TRBJ1-5; v_gene: TRBV7-2; abundance: few; CDR3nt: TGTGCCAGCAGCTTATCTCATGGGCACAATCAGCCCCAGCATTTT; CDR3aa: CASSLSHGHNQPQHF
d_gene: TRBD2; j_gene: TRBJ2-5; v_gene: TRBV11-3; abundance: once; CDR3nt: TGTGCCAGCAGCTTAGGTCTAGCGGGCTCTCAAGAGACCCAGTACTTC; CDR3aa: CASSLGLAGSQETQYF
d_gene: TRBD1; j_gene: TRBJ1-1; v_gene: TRBV3-1/TRBV3-2; abundance: once; CDR3nt: TGTGCCAGCAGCCAGTACAAAACAGGGGGAAGAATGAACACTGAAGCTTTCTTT; CDR3aa: CASSQYKTGGRMNTEAFF
d_gene: -; j_gene: TRBJ2-5; v_gene: TRBV3-1/TRBV3-2; abundance: -; CDR3nt: TGTGCCAGCAGCCAAGATGGCGGGCACCTTCAAGAGACCCAGTACTTC; CDR3aa: CASSQDGGHLQETQYF
d_gene: -; j_gene: TRBJ2-3; v_gene: TRBV5-1; abundance: -; CDR3nt: TGCGCCAGCAGCTTGGGGTGGGACTCAGATACGCAGTATTTT; CDR3aa: CASSLGWDSDTQYF
d_gene: TRBD1; j_gene: TRBJ1-2; v_gene: TRBV28; abundance: -; CDR3nt: TGTGCCAGCAGCCCAGGACAGGTTCTCTATGGCTACACCTTC; CDR3aa: CASSPGQVLYGYTF
d_gene: -; j_gene: TRBJ2-1; v_gene: TRBV10-1; abundance: -; CDR3nt: TGCGCCAGCGGCCGGGGGAGTAAAAATGAGCAGTTCTTC; CDR3aa: CASGRGSKNEQFF
d_gene: -; j_gene: TRBJ2-7; v_gene: TRBV4-3; abundance: -; CDR3nt: TGCGCCAGCAGCCAAGAGACCCAGGCCGGCTCCTACGAGCAGTACTTC; CDR3aa: CASSQETQAGSYEQYF
d_gene: -; j_gene: TRBJ2-1; v_gene: TRBV6-2/TRBV6-3; abundance: once; CDR3nt: TGTGCCAGCAGTTACAGAGAGAACCCTGAGCAGTTCTTC; CDR3aa: CASSYRENPEQFF
d_gene: TRBD1; j_gene: TRBJ2-2; v_gene: TRBV4-3; abundance: many; CDR3nt: TGCGCCAGCAGCCAAGGGCTTAAAGTGGCTGGGACAGAAAACACCGGGGAGCTGTTTTTT; CDR3aa: CASSQGLKVAGTENTGELFF
d_gene: -; j_gene: TRBJ2-1; v_gene: TRBV5-6; abundance: -; CDR3nt: TGTGCCAGCAGCCCGATTACCGGAGGGACCTACAATGAGCAGTTCTTC; CDR3aa: CASSPITGGTYNEQFF
d_gene: -; j_gene: TRBJ2-3; v_gene: TRBV13; abundance: -; CDR3nt: TGTGCCAGCAGCCGTACGGGGTTGGGAGCAGATACGCAGTATTTT; CDR3aa: CASSRTGLGADTQYF
d_gene: TRBD1; j_gene: TRBJ1-1; v_gene: TRBV6-2/TRBV6-3; abundance: -; CDR3nt: TGTGCCAGCAGTTACGGACAGGGGGCTACTGAAGCTTTCTTT; CDR3aa: CASSYGQGATEAFF
d_gene: TRBD1; j_gene: TRBJ1-2; v_gene: TRBV12-5; abundance: -; CDR3nt: TGTGCTAGTGGTTTGGTAAACGTAGGGACAGGGAATGGCTACACCTTC; CDR3aa: CASGLVNVGTGNGYTF
d_gene: -; j_gene: TRBJ1-2; v_gene: TRBV30; abundance: -; CDR3nt: TGTGCCTGGAGTGCGACAGAGCTTGGCTACACCTTC; CDR3aa: CAWSATELGYTF
d_gene: -; j_gene: TRBJ1-2; v_gene: TRBV9; abundance: -; CDR3nt: TGTGCCAGCAGCGGCCGGGACAACAATAACTATGGCTACACCTTC; CDR3aa: CASSGRDNNNYGYTF
d_gene: -; j_gene: TRBJ2-2; v_gene: TRBV5-8; abundance: -; CDR3nt: TGTGCCAGCAGCTTCCGGGGAAGAGGCACCGGGGAGCTGTTTTTT; CDR3aa: CASSFRGRGTGELFF
d_gene: -; j_gene: TRBJ2-1; v_gene: TRBV29-1; abundance: -; CDR3nt: TGCAGCGTTCGAAAAGCCCGGCGAGGAGGTGAGCAGTTCTTC; CDR3aa: CSVRKARRGGEQFF
d_gene: TRBD1; j_gene: TRBJ1-5; v_gene: TRBV7-6; abundance: -; CDR3nt: TGTGCCAGCAGCTTAGGTGGCAGGGGGTTGAGCAATCAGCCCCAGCATTTT; CDR3aa: CASSLGGRGLSNQPQHF
d_gene: TRBD1; j_gene: TRBJ1-2; v_gene: TRBV6-5; abundance: -; CDR3nt: TGTGCCAGTCTACCGGGACAGCGCAATGGCTACACCTTC; CDR3aa: CASLPGQRNGYTF
d_gene: -; j_gene: TRBJ2-3; v_gene: TRBV9; abundance: -; CDR3nt: TGTGCCAGCAGCGTACTGAGCACAGATACGCAGTATTTT; CDR3aa: CASSVLSTDTQYF